This passage covers 8 T cell receptor beta chains from one sample sequenced in a study of blood T cell repertoires in COVID-19. Using immunoSEQ multiplex PCR, the repertoire was profiled, and TCRdb retains in-frame clones only, with some absent. The sample yields roughly 160,000 clones, roughly 80% seen once. Source material: PBMCs or T cells enriched from blood (not recorded which). The receptor set was obtained from a man aged 50 or older who had recovered from COVID-19.

V is TRBV5-1 and J is TRBJ2-3; 7 bases are a match to TRBD1. The CDR3 loop spans 16 amino acids. Per the germline V gene, CDR1 is SGHRS and CDR2 is YFSETQ. Trimming cost V 4 bases and J 1 base; bases outside gene matches: 9. The CDR3 DNA reads as TGCGCCAGCAGCCACGATCGACAGGGAGGCACAGATACGCAGTATTTT. As protein: CASSHDRQGGTDTQYF.

In its sample, this clone was seen a few times. As DNA, the CDR3 is TGTGCCAGCACCAACTGGACAAGGAACACTGAAGCTTTCTTT. Amino acid sequence: CASTNWTRNTEAFF. The V and J genes are TRBV27 and TRBJ1-1; D may be TRBD1 (5 bases). Per the germline V gene, CDR1 is MNHEY and CDR2 is SMNVEV (reference sequence). CDR3 length equals 14 residues. V was pared by 7 bases and J by 1 base, with 13 bases between.

The chain carries TRBV19 and TRBJ1-5, with D hard to call. Trimming removed 8 bases at V and 2 bases at J, with 16 bases between. Germline-derived CDR1 and CDR2 are LNHDA and SQIVND (reference sequence). This CDR3 region has 15 residues. CDR3 nucleotides: TGTGCCAGTGATATAGGGCGGTTCGGCAATCAGCCCCAGCATTTT. Protein sequence: CASDIGRFGNQPQHF.

J is TRBJ2-7 and V is TRBV9; 10 bases agree with TRBD1. With V trimmed by 2 bases and J by 4 bases, 3 bases remained unmatched. CDR1 is SGDLS, CDR2 YYNGEE, per germline. The CDR3 runs 14 residues. CDR3 sequence: CASSVGQGVYEQYF. CDR3 bases: TGTGCCAGCAGCGTCGGACAGGGGGTGTACGAGCAGTACTTC. Filled out from reference TRBV9 and TRBJ2-7, the complete variable domain reads DSGVTQTPKHLITATGQRVTLRCSPRSGDLSVYWYQQSLDQGLQFLIQYYNGEERAKGNILERFSAQQFPDLHSELNLSSLELGDSALYFCASSVGQGVYEQYFGPGTRLTVT.

The chain recombines TRBV5-6 with TRBJ1-3, with D unclear. CDR3 length equals 12 residues. V was cut by 0 bases and J by 4 bases, with 2 bases left in between. Germline V gene data show CDR1 as SGHDT and CDR2 as YYEEEE. Here the CDR3 reads CASSLVGNTIYF. CDR3 coding DNA: TGTGCCAGCAGCTTGGTAGGAAACACCATATATTTT.

As DNA, the CDR3 is TGTGCCAGCAGCCTATTAGTCGGGGGAGAAAAAGGCTACACCTTC. Translating gives CASSLLVGGEKGYTF. This chain links TRBV11-1 with TRBJ1-2; a weak D match, TRBD1 (5 bases). In germline, CDR1 is SGHAT, CDR2 FQDESV (reference sequence). This CDR3 contains 15 residues. Between the trimmed V and J ends, which lost 5 bases and 8 bases, there was a span of 21 bases.

The chain joins TRBV7-6 to TRBJ1-1; D is unclear. Germline CDR1 is SGHVS and CDR2 is FNYEAQ. The V end lost 6 bases, the J end lost 0 bases, and 17 bases lay between the germline ends. The CDR3 is made up of 16 amino acids. The CDR3 DNA reads TGTGCCAGCAGTCCAACGGTACAGTCGTTGAACACTGAAGCTTTCTTT. As protein: CASSPTVQSLNTEAFF.

The rearrangement joins TRBV11-2 to TRBJ2-3; D unclear. Germline CDR1 reads SGHAT; CDR2 reads FQNNGV. The CDR3 totals 12 residues. Trimming took 0 bases from V and 6 from J, leaving 4 bases between them. The CDR3 sequence: CASSLDQDTQYF. DNA for the CDR3: TGTGCCAGCAGCTTAGATCAGGATACGCAGTATTTT.